This T cell receptor beta chain emerged from a study of response to subunit inactivated influenza vaccine. TCRdb processed the RT-PCR reads anew with MiXCR; each CDR3 protein has one entry. This sample has some 550,000 distinct CDR3 sequences, with 20% to 25% found just once. This clonotype was seen only once. The same sample was also used in a study of T cells expressing NK-cell markers. That source adds: UMIs were included in TCR beta cDNA generated by 5'RACE template switching.

The specimen was CD4+ T cells sorted from PBMCs, collected 11 to 12 days after vaccination. This TCR derives from a man over 45 who received an inactivated influenza vaccine.

CDR3 in DNA: TGTGCCAGCAGTTTAGGCGTCGGGCGGGGGGACTACGAGCAGTACTTC. It specifies CASSLGVGRGDYEQYF. The chain recombines TRBV12-3 or TRBV12-4 with TRBJ2-7; TRBD2 matches 8 bases. The V and J ends lost 1 base and 3 bases, in that order; junction bases with no gene match: 8. This CDR3 is built from 16 residues.